The rows below give T cell receptor beta chains drawn from one sample of a study of blood T cell repertoires in COVID-19. The repertoire was sequenced with immunoSEQ multiplex PCR; TCRdb's copy has only in-frame clones and lacks some. Of around 68,000 clones detected, 85% to 90% appear once; the ten largest clones hold approximately 2.7%. The sequenced sample consisted of peripheral blood. The receptors stem from a man aged 45 to 65 with acute or convalescent COVID-19. CDR3s include the opening cysteine and the closing phenylalanine or tryptophan. D genes are given only for firm matches. Size is stated for part of the rows, as once, few or many counts, or as a class when the clone is expanded.

j_call v_call cdr3_length d_call clone_size cdr3_aa cdr3_nt
TRBJ2-4 TRBV4-1 14 NA NA CASSLLRRENIQYF TGCGCCAGCAGCCTATTAAGGAGGGAAAACATTCAGTACTTC
TRBJ1-2 TRBV6-5 14 NA NA CASSYNREVSGYTF TGTGCCAGCAGTTACAACCGGGAAGTCAGCGGCTACACCTTC
TRBJ2-4 TRBV6-2/TRBV6-3 16 TRBD2 NA CASSYTSGRIGNIQYF TGTGCCAGCAGTTACACTAGCGGGCGGATAGGAAACATTCAGTACTTC
TRBJ2-7 TRBV6-1 13 NA once CASSFRQSYEQYF TGTGCCAGCAGTTTTAGACAGTCCTACGAGCAGTACTTC
TRBJ2-7 TRBV5-6 15 TRBD2 NA CASSLALAGAYEQYF TGTGCCAGCAGCTTGGCCCTAGCGGGAGCCTACGAGCAGTACTTC
TRBJ1-1 TRBV7-2 15 TRBD1 NA CASSLTHLGTVEAFF TGTGCCAGCAGCTTAACCCACCTCGGGACAGTTGAAGCTTTCTTT
TRBJ2-1 TRBV4-1 14 NA NA CASSLVGQNNEQFF TGCGCCAGCAGCCTAGTCGGACAGAACAATGAGCAGTTCTTC
TRBJ2-2 TRBV30 13 NA NA CAWSLQQTGELFF TGTGCCTGGAGTCTACAGCAAACCGGGGAGCTGTTTTTT
TRBJ1-4 TRBV18 17 NA NA CASSPRLRDSTNEKLFF TGTGCCAGCTCACCGCGGCTGAGGGATTCAACTAATGAAAAACTGTTTTTT
TRBJ2-3 TRBV11-3 13 NA once CASSQNQGDTQYF TGTGCCAGCAGCCAAAACCAGGGGGATACGCAGTATTTT
TRBJ1-5 TRBV6-2/TRBV6-3 14 NA few CASSERGSIQPQHF TGTGCCAGCAGCGAGAGGGGGAGCATTCAGCCCCAGCATTTT
TRBJ2-5 TRBV25-1 17 NA NA CASSESPPSRFLETQYF TGTGCCAGCAGTGAATCACCCCCATCGAGGTTTTTGGAGACCCAGTACTTC
TRBJ2-6 TRBV3-1/TRBV3-2 17 TRBD2 NA CASSPPLAGAGANVLTF TGTGCCAGCAGCCCCCCACTAGCGGGAGCTGGGGCCAACGTCCTGACTTTC
TRBJ2-5 TRBV18 17 TRBD1 NA CASSPLPRDRGSETQYF TGTGCCAGCTCACCATTGCCCCGGGACAGGGGGTCAGAGACCCAGTACTTC
TRBJ1-6 TRBV10-2 13 TRBD1 few CASTGTGASPLHF TGCGCCAGTACCGGGACAGGGGCTTCACCCCTCCACTTT